This T cell receptor beta chain was found in a study of blood T cell repertoires in COVID-19. Study-wide context: From the United States, Italy and Spain came samples of acute and convalescent COVID-19. Nucleic acid was either cDNA or gDNA, and it came from T cells, B-cell-depleted T cells, or PBMCs.

Losses at the gene ends were 5 bases for V and 0 bases for J; bases not matched to a gene: 5. The CDR3 runs to 14 residues. Germline CDR1 is SGHRS and CDR2 is YFSETQ. Profiling relied on immunoSEQ multiplex PCR, and the TCRdb table lists in-frame clones only, not all of them. Among around 260,000 clones, 80% to 85% were seen once, and the ten largest hold 15% to 18%. Seattle enrolled patients during active infection and tracked them longitudinally. This clone has just a few counts. The origin of this receptor is a person between 70 and 80 years old with COVID-19, enrolled during active disease. The sequenced material came from peripheral blood. The genes are TRBV5-1 and TRBJ2-7; 7 nucleotides agree with TRBD1. CDR3 nucleotides: TGCGCCAGCAGTCGACAGGGAGACTCCTACGAGCAGTACTTC. Translating it yields CASSRQGDSYEQYF.